The source of this T cell receptor beta chain is a study of T cell repertoires in cytomegalovirus infection. About the research overall: TCR beta signatures that were public indicated CMV infection and matching HLA type.

Via MiXCR, TCRdb re-called the reads, giving one row per CDR3 protein. The repertoire holds approximately 170,000 distinct CDR3 sequences, with 13% to 15% as singletons. This clonotype was found many times. Its antigen is currently unknown. General observations from the study: Accumulated public TCR beta family frequency recognized individuals carrying CMV together with the relevant HLA. Dominant in the ex vivo response were TCR beta clonotypes restricted by HLA-C and specific for CMV.

The CDR3 totals 17 residues. Trimming stripped 5 bases from V and 0 bases from J, with 16 bases between. Germline CDR1 SEHNR, CDR2 FQNEAQ (reference sequence). The V call is TRBV7-9, the J call TRBJ2-2; D is perhaps TRBD2 (6 bases). The sample taken for sequencing was PBMCs. This clonotype was obtained from a human donor in good health (CMV status not recorded). Some clones in this sample may be carry-over from other donors' samples. This CDR3 reads CASSLRSAGTNTGELFF. The CDR3 coding sequence is TGTGCCAGCAGCCTAAGGTCGGCGGGGACGAACACCGGGGAGCTGTTTTTT.